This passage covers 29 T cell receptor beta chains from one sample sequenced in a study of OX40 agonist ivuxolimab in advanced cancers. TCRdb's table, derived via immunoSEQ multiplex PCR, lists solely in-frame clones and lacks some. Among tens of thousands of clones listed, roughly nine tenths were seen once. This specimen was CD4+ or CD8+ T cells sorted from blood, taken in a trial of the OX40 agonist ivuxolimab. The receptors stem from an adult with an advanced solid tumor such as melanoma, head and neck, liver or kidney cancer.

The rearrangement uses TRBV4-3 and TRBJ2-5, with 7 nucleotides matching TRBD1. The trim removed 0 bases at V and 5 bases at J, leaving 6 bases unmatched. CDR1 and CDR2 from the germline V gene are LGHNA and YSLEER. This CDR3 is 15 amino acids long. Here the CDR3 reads CASSQDYEGAETQYF. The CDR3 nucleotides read TGCGCCAGCAGCCAAGATTACGAGGGGGCTGAGACCCAGTACTTC.

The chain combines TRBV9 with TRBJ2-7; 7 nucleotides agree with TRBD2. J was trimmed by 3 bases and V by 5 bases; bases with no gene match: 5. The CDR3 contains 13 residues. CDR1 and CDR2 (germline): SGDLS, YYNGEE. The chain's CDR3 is CASSRQRGYEQYF. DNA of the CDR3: TGTGCCAGCAGTCGTCAGCGGGGCTACGAGCAGTACTTC.

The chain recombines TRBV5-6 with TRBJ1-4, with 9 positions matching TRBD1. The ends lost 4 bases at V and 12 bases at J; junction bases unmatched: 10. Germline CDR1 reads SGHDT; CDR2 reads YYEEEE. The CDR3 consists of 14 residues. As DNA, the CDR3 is TGTGCCAGCAGCAGCCGGGACAGGGATCACCAACTGTTTTTT. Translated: CASSSRDRDHQLFF.

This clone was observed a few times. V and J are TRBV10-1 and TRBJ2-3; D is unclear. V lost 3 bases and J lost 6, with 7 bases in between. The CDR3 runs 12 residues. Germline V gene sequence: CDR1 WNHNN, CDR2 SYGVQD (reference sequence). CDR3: CASSEIRDTQYF. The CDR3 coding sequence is TGCGCCAGCAGTGAAATCCGGGATACGCAGTATTTT.

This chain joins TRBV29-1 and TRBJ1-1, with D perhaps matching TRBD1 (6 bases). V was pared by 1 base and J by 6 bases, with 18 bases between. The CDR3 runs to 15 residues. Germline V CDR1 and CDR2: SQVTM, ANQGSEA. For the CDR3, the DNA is TGCAGCGTTGAAGGTACTCATACAGGGCAGGCTGAAGCTTTCTTT. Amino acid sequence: CSVEGTHTGQAEAFF.

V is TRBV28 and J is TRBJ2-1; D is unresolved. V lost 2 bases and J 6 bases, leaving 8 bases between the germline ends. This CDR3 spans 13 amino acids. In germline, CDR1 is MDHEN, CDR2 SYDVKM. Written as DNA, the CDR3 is TGTGCCAGCAGTTTAAGGGAAGTCAATGAGCAGTTCTTC. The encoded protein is CASSLREVNEQFF.

Here the CDR3 DNA reads TGTGCCAGCTCACCCAGACAGGGCTCGAACACCGGGGAGCTGTTTTTT. Translating it yields CASSPRQGSNTGELFF. The chain recombines TRBV18 with TRBJ2-2, with 7 bases matching TRBD1. The V and J ends lost 3 bases and 0 bases, in that order; junction bases with no gene match: 4. The CDR3 contains 16 residues. CDR1 KGHSH and CDR2 LQKENI come from the germline V gene.

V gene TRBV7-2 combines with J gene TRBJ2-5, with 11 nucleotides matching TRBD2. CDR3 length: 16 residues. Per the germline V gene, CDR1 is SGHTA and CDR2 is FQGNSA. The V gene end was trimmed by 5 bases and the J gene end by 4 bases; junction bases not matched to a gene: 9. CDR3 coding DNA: TGTGCCAGCAGCGCCAAACTAGCGGGAGTGGGAGAGACCCAGTACTTC. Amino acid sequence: CASSAKLAGVGETQYF. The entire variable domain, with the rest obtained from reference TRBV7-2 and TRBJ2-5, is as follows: GAGVSQSPSNKVTEKGKDVELRCDPISGHTALYWYRQSLGQGLEFLIYFQGNSAPDKSGLPSDRFSAERTGGSVSTLTIQRTQQEDSAVYLCASSAKLAGVGETQYFGPGTRLLVL.

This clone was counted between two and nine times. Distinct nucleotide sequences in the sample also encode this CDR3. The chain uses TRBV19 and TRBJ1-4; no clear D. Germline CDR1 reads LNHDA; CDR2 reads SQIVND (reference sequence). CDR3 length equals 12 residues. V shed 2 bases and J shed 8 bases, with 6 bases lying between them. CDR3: CASSITVEKLFF. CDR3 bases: TGTGCCAGTAGTATAACAGTGGAAAAACTGTTTTTT.

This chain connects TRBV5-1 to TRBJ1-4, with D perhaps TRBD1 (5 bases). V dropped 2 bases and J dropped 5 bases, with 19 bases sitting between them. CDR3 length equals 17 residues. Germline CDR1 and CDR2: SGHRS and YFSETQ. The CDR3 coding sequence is TGCGCCAGCAGCTTCTCGCCGGTCGGGACCGAGAATGAAAAACTGTTTTTT. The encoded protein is CASSFSPVGTENEKLFF.

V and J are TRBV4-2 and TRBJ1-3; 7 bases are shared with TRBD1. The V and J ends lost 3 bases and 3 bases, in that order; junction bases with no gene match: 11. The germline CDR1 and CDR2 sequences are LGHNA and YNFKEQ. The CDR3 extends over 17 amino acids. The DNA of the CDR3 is TGTGCCAGCAGCCAGGATCCGACAGGGATTAATGGAAACACCATATATTTT. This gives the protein CASSQDPTGINGNTIYF.

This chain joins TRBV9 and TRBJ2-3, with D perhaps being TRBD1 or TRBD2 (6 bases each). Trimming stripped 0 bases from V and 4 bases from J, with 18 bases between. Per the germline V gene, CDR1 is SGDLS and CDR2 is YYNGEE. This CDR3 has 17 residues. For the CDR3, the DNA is TGTGCCAGCAGCGTAGTAGGGGGAAGACTAGGGGCAGATACGCAGTATTTT. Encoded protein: CASSVVGGRLGADTQYF.

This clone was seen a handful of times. The CDR3 loop is CAWSWIDEKLFF. CDR3 DNA: TGTGCCTGGAGTTGGATTGATGAAAAACTGTTTTTT. The rearrangement uses TRBV30 and TRBJ1-4, with D hard to call. The ends were cut back, 2 bases at V and 6 bases at J, with 7 bases in the middle. Germline V gene data show CDR1 as GTSNPN and CDR2 as SVGIG (reference sequence). The CDR3 covers 12 residues.

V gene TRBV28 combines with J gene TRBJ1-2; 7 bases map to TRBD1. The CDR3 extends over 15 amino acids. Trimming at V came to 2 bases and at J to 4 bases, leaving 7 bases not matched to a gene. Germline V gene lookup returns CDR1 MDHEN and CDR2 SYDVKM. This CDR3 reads CASSLQGQVIYGYTF. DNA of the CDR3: TGTGCCAGCAGTTTACAAGGACAGGTGATCTATGGCTACACCTTC.

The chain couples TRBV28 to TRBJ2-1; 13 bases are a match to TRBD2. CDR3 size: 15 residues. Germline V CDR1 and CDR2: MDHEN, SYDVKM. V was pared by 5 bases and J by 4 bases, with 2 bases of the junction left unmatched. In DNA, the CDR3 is TGTGCCAGCAGTACGGGACTAGCGGGGTACAATGAGCAGTTCTTC. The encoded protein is CASSTGLAGYNEQFF.

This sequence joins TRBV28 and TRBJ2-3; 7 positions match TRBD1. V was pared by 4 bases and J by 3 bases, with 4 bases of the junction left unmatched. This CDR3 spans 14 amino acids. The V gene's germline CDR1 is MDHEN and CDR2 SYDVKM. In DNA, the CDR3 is TGTGCCAGCAGTTCCCTGGACAGGACAGATACGCAGTATTTT. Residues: CASSSLDRTDTQYF.

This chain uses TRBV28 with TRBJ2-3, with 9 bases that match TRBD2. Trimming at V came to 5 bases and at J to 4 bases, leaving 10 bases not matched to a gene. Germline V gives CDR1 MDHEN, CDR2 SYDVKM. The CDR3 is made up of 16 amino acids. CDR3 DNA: TGTGCCAGCAGTCCCCGGCTAGCGGGAAGGGCAGATACGCAGTATTTT. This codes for CASSPRLAGRADTQYF.

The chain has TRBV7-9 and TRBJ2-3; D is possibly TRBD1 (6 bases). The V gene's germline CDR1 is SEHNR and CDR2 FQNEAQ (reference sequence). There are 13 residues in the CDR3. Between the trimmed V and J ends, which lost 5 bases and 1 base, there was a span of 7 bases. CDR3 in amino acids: CASSHRGTDTQYF. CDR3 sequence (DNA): TGTGCCAGCAGCCACAGGGGCACAGATACGCAGTATTTT.

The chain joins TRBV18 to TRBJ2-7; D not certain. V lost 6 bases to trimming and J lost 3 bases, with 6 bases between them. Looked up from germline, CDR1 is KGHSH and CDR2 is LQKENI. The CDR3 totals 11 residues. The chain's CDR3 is CASSPDYEQYF. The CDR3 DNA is TGTGCCAGCTCTCCGGACTACGAGCAGTACTTC.

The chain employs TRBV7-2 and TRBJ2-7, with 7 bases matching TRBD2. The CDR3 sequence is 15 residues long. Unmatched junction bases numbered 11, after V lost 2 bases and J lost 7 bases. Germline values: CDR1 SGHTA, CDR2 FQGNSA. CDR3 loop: CASSLFSGRVGEQYF. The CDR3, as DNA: TGTGCCAGCAGCTTATTTAGCGGGCGGGTCGGGGAGCAGTACTTC. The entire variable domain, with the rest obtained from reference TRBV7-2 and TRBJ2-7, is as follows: GAGVSQSPSNKVTEKGKDVELRCDPISGHTALYWYRQSLGQGLEFLIYFQGNSAPDKSGLPSDRFSAERTGGSVSTLTIQRTQQEDSAVYLCASSLFSGRVGEQYFGPGTRLTVT.

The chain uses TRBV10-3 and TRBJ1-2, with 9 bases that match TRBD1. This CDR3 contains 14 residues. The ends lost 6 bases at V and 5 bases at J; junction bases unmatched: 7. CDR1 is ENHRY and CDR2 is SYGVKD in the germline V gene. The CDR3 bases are TGTGCCATCAGGAAGGACAGGGGCGGATATGGCTACACCTTC. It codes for CAIRKDRGGYGYTF.

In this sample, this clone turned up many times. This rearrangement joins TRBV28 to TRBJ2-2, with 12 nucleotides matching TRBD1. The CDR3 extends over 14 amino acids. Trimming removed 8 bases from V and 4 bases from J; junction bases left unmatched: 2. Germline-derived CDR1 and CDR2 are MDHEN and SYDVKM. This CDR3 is CASWGQGATGELFF. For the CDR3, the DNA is TGTGCCAGCTGGGGACAGGGGGCCACCGGGGAGCTGTTTTTT.

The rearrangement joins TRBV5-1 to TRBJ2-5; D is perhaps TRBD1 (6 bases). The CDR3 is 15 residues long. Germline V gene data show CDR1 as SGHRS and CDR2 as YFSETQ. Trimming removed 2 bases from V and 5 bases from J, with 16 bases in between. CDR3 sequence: CASSFRGSPDETQYF. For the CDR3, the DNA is TGCGCCAGCAGCTTTAGGGGGAGTCCCGATGAGACCCAGTACTTC.

The CDR3 loop is CSVAGQGSGYGYTF. The DNA of the CDR3 is TGCAGCGTGGCGGGACAGGGGTCGGGGTATGGCTACACCTTC. The chain combines TRBV29-1 with TRBJ1-2; 10 bases match TRBD1. Germline CDR1 and CDR2: SQVTM and ANQGSEA. Trimming removed 6 bases from V and 5 bases from J; junction bases left unmatched: 9. This CDR3 comprises 14 residues. The full variable domain, in which reference TRBV29-1 and TRBJ1-2 provide the parts outside the CDR3, is SAVISQKPSRDICQRGTSLTIQCQVDSQVTMMFWYRQQPGQSLTLIATANQGSEATYESGFVIDKFPISRPNLTFSTLTVSNMSPEDSSIYLCSVAGQGSGYGYTFGSGTRLTVV.

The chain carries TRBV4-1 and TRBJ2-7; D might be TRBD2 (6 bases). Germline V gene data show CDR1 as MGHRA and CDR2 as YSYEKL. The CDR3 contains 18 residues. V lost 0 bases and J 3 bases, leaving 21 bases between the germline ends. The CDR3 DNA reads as TGCGCCAGCAGCCAAGAAAAGGCCGGGACTTCGTTCTACTACGAGCAGTACTTC. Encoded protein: CASSQEKAGTSFYYEQYF.

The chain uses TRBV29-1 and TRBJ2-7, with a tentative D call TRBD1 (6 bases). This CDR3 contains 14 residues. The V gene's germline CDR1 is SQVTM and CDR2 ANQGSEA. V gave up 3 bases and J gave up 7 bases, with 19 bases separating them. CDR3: CSVDLGHGLEEQYF. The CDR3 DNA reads TGCAGCGTTGATTTGGGACACGGATTGGAAGAGCAGTACTTC.

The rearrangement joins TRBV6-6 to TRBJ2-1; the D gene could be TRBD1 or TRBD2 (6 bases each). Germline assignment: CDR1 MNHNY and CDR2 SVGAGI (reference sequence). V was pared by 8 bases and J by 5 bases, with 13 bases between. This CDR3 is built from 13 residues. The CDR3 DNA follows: TGTGCCAGCGGCCCGGGGGCAAACAATGAGCAGTTCTTC. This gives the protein CASGPGANNEQFF.

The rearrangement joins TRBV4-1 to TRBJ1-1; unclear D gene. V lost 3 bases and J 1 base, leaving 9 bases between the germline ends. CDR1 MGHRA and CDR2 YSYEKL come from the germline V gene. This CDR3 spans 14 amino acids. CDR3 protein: CASSHPVRNTEAFF. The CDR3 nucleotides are TGCGCCAGCAGCCACCCCGTAAGGAACACTGAAGCTTTCTTT.

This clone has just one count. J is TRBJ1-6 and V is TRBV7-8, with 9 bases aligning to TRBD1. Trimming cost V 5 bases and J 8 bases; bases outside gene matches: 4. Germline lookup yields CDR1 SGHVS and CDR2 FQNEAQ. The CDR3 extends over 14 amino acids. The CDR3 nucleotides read TGTGCCAGCAGCCCTCGGACAGGGGATTCACCCCTCCACTTT. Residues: CASSPRTGDSPLHF.